The source of this T cell receptor beta chain is a study of shared clonotypes between healthy human individuals. The donors, healthy adults who were HIV-negative, had experienced no recent acute infections or vaccinations. From CD4+ cells came CD45RA+ naive and CD45RA-negative memory subsets. CDR1 is LGHNA and CDR2 is YNFKEQ in the germline V gene. V gave up 4 bases and J gave up 5 bases; unmatched junction bases: 16. The CDR3 covers 19 residues. An even split of each subset's genomic DNA across several immunoSEQ plates was performed. Original data processing: Junction-only sequences without quality scores were provided by ImmunoSEQ, so filtering was different. Profiling relied on immunoSEQ multiplex PCR, and the TCRdb table lists in-frame clones only, not all of them. V and J calls and clone size are those listed in that table; D and trimming were worked out from the DNA. The sample contains approximately 500,000 clones, 95% to 97% of which appear only once.

The chain links TRBV4-2 to TRBJ2-1; TRBD2 aligns across 11 bases. Sequences were obtained from naive CD4+ T cells sorted from blood. The subset: CD45RA+ positively selected. The receptor comes from a young woman in good health. CDR3: CASSRLTSGTSSLDNEQFF. The DNA of the CDR3 is TGTGCCAGCAGCCGACTGACTAGCGGGACCTCCTCTCTCGACAATGAGCAGTTCTTC.